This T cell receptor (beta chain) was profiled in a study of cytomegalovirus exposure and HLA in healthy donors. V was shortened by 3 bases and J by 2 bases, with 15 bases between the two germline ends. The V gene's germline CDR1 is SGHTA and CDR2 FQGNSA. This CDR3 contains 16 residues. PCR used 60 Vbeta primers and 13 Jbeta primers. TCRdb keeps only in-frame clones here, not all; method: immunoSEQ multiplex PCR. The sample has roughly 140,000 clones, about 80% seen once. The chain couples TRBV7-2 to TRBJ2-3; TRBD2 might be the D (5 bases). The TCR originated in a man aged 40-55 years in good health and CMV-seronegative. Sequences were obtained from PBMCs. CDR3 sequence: CASSFFGGPTTDTQYF. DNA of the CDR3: TGTGCCAGCAGCTTCTTCGGCGGGCCGACCACAGATACGCAGTATTTT.